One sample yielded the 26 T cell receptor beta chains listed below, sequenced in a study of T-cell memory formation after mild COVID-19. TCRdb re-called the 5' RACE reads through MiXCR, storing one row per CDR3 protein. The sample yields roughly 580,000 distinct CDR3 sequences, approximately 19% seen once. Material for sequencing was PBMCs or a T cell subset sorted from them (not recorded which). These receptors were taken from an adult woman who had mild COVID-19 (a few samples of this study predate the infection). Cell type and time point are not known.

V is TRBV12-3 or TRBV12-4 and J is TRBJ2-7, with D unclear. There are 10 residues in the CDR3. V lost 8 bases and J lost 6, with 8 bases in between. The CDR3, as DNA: TGTGCCAGCGTGGGCACCGAGCAGTACTTC. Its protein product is CASVGTEQYF.

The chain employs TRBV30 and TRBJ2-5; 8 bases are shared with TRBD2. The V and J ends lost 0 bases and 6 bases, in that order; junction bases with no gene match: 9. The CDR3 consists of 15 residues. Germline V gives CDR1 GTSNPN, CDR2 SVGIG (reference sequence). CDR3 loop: CAWSVPAGDVKTQYF. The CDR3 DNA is TGTGCCTGGAGTGTCCCAGCGGGAGATGTAAAGACCCAGTACTTC.

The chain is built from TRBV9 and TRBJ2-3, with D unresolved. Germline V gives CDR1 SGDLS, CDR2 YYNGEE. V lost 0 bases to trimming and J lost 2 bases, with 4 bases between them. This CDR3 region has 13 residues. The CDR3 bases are TGTGCCAGCAGCGTAGTTGACACAGATACGCAGTATTTT. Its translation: CASSVVDTDTQYF.

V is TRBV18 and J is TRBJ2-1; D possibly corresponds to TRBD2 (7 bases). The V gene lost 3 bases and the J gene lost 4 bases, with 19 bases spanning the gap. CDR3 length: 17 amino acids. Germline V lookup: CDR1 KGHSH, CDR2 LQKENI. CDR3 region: CASSPFPPGGRYNEQFF. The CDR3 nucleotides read TGTGCCAGCTCACCGTTCCCGCCGGGGGGCAGGTACAATGAGCAGTTCTTC.

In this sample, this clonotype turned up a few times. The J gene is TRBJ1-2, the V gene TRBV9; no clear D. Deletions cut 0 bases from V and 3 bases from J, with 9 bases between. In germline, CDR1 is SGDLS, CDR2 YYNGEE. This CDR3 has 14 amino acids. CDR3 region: CASSVGVLDYGYTF. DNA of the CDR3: TGTGCCAGCAGCGTAGGGGTTTTGGACTATGGCTACACCTTC.

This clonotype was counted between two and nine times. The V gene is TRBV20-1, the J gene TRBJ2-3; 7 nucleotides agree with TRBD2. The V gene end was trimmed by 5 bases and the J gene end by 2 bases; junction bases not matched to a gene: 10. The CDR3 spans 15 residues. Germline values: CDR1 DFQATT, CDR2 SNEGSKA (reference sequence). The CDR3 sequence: CSARSDAGDTDTQYF. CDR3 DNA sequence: TGCAGTGCTCGTTCTGACGCGGGGGACACAGATACGCAGTATTTT.

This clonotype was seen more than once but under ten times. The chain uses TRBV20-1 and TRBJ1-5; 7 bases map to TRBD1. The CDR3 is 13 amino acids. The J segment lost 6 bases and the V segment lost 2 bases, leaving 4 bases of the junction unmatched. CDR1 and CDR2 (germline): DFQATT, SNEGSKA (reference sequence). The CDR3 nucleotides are TGCAGTGCTAGAAAGGGGGCTGTTCAGCCCCAGCATTTT. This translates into CSARKGAVQPQHF.

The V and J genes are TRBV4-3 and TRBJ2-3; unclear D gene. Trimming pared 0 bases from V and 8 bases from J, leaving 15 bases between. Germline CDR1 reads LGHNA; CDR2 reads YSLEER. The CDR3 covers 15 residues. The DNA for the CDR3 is TGCGCCAGCAGCCAAGACGGCTTAAGGCCAGGTACGCAGTATTTT. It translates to CASSQDGLRPGTQYF.

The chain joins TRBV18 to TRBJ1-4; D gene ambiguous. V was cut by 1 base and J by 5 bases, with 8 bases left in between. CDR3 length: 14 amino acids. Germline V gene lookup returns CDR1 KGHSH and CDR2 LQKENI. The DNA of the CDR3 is TGTGCCAGCTCACCACGTCAGATAAATGAAAAACTGTTTTTT. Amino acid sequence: CASSPRQINEKLFF.

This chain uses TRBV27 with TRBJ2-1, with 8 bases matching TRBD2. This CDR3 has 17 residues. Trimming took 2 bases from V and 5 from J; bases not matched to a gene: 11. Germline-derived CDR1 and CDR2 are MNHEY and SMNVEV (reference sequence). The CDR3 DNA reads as TGTGCCAGCAGTTTAACGCACGGACTAGCTAGCCACAATGAGCAGTTCTTC. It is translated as CASSLTHGLASHNEQFF.

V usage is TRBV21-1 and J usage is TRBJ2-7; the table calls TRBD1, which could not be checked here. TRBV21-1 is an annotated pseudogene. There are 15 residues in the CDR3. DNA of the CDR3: TGTGCCAGCAGCAAAGTTGGGAGACAGGGAGGCGAGCAGTACTTC. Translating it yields CASSKVGRQGGEQYF.

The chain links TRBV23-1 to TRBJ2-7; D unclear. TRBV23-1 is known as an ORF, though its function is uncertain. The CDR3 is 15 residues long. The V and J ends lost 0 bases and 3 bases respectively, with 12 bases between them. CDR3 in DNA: TGCGCCAGCAGTCAATCGTTTCACAGAATCTACGAGCAGTACTTC. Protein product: CASSQSFHRIYEQYF.

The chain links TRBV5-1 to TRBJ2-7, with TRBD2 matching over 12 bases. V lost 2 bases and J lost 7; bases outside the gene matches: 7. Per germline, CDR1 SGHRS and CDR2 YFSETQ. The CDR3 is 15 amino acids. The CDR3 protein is CASSLSTSGRGEQYF. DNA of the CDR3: TGCGCCAGCAGCTTATCGACTAGCGGGAGAGGAGAGCAGTACTTC.

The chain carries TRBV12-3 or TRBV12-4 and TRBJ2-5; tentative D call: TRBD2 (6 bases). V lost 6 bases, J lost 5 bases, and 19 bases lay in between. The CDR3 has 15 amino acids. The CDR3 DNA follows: TGTGCCAGCAGCTTACTATCGGGAGAAGGGGAGACCCAGTACTTC. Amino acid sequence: CASSLLSGEGETQYF.

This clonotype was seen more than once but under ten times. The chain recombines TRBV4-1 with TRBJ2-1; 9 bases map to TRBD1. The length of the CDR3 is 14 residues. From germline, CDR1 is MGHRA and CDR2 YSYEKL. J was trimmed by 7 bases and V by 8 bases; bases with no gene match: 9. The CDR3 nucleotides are TGCGCCAGCGAGACTTTACAGGGGGCGAATGAGCAGTTCTTC. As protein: CASETLQGANEQFF.

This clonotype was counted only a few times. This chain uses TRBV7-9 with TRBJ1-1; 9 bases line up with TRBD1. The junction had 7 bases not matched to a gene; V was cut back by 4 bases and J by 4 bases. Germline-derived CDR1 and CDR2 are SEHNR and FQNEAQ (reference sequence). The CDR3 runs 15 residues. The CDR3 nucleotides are TGTGCCAGCAGCTGGGACGGGACAGGGAGCACTGAAGCTTTCTTT. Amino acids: CASSWDGTGSTEAFF. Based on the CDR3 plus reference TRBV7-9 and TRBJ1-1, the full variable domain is DTGVSQNPRHKITKRGQNVTFRCDPISEHNRLYWYRQTLGQGPEFLTYFQNEAQLEKSRLLSDRFSAERPKGSFSTLEIQRTEQGDSAMYLCASSWDGTGSTEAFFGQGTRLTVV.

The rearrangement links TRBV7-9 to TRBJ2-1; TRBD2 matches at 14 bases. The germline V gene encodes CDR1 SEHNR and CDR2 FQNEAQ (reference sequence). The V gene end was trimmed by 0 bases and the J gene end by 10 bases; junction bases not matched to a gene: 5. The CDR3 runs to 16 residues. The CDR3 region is CASSLALGTSGREQFF. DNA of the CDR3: TGTGCCAGCAGCTTAGCGTTGGGGACTAGCGGGAGAGAGCAGTTCTTC. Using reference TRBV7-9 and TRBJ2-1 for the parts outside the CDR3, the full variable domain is DTGVSQNPRHKITKRGQNVTFRCDPISEHNRLYWYRQTLGQGPEFLTYFQNEAQLEKSRLLSDRFSAERPKGSFSTLEIQRTEQGDSAMYLCASSLALGTSGREQFFGPGTRLTVL.

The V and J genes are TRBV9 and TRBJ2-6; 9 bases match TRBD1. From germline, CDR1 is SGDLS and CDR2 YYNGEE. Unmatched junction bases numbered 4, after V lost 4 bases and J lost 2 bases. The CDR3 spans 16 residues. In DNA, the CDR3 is TGTGCCAGCAGCTCAAGGACAGGGGCTGGGGCCAACGTCCTGACTTTC. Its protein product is CASSSRTGAGANVLTF.

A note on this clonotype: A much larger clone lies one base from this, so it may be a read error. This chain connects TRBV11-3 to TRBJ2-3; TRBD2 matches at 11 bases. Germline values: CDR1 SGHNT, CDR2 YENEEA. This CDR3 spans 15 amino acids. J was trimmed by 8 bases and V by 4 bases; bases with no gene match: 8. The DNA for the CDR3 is TGTGCCAGCAGCTCCCGGAATAGCGGGAGGGGTACGCAGTATTTT. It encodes CASSSRNSGRGTQYF.

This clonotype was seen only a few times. The CDR3 nucleotides are TGCGCCAGCAGCTCAAGACAGGGGGTTGGTGAGCAGTACTTC. This translates into CASSSRQGVGEQYF. V and J are TRBV5-1 and TRBJ2-7; TRBD1 matches at 9 bases. CDR3 length equals 14 residues. Trimming cost V 3 bases and J 7 bases; bases outside gene matches: 8. CDR1 is SGHRS and CDR2 is YFSETQ in the germline V gene.

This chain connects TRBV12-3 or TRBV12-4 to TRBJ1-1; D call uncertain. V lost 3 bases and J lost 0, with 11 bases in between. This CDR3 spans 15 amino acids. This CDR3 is CASSFLTGLNTEAFF. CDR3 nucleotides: TGTGCCAGCAGTTTCCTGACGGGTCTGAACACTGAAGCTTTCTTT.

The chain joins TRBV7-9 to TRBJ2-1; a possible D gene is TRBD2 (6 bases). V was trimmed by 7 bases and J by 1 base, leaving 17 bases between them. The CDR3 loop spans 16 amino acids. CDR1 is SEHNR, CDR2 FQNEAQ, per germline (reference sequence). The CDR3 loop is CASTSTRGRSYNEQFF. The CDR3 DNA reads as TGTGCCAGCACTTCTACCCGGGGGAGGTCCTACAATGAGCAGTTCTTC.

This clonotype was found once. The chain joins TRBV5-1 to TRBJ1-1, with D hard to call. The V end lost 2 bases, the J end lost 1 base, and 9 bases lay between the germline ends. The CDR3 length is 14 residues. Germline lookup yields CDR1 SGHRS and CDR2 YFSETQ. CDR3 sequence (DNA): TGCGCCAGCAGCTTCACGGACGGGAACACTGAAGCTTTCTTT. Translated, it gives CASSFTDGNTEAFF.

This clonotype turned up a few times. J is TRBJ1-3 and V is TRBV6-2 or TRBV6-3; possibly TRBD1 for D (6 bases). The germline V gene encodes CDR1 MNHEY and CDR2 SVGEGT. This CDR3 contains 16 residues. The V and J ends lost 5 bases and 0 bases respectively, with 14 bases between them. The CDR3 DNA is TGTGCCAGCAGTACCTGGACAGCCAACTCTGGAAACACCATATATTTT. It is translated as CASSTWTANSGNTIYF.

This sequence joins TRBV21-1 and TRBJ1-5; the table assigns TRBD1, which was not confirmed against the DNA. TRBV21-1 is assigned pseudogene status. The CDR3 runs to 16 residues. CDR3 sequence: CASSKGPDRPNQPQHF. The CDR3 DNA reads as TGTGCCAGCAGCAAAGGACCGGACAGACCCAATCAGCCCCAGCATTTT.

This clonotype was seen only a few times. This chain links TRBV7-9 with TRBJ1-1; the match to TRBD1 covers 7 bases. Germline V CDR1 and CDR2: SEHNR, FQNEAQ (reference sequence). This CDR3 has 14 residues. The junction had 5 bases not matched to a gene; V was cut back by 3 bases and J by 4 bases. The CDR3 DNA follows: TGTGCCAGCAGCTTTCAACAGGGGTCCACTGAAGCTTTCTTT. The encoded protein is CASSFQQGSTEAFF.